This T cell receptor (beta chain) was sequenced in a study of T cells in Graves' hyperthyroidism and ophthalmopathy. Diagnoses were established using clinical symptoms, serum thyroxine and TRAb, thyroid ultrasound and orbital computed tomography. Amplification yielded TCR beta CDR3 regions, with RNA transcripts as the source. With the HTBI primer set, the TCR CDR3 went through a first round of RT-PCR. TCRdb independently ran MiXCR on the multiplex PCR reads; one entry per CDR3 protein. This sample carries some 740,000 distinct CDR3 sequences, 12% to 15% of them seen once, and the ten largest clones take 10%. Concerning this clonotype: Its antigen is as yet unknown.

The CDR3 extends over 15 amino acids. The ends were cut back, 3 bases at V and 0 bases at J, with 11 bases in the middle. The germline gives CDR1 KGHSH, CDR2 LQKENI. Study conclusions and caveats: Before onset, ophthalmopathy was predicted by the model a median approximately 6.5 months earlier.

The source is a woman aged 18-29 years with Graves' hyperthyroidism. This chain uses TRBV18 with TRBJ1-1; D gene unclear. The material sequenced was blood. CDR3 nucleotide sequence: TGTGCCAGCTCACCGGGCCTTCTCATGAACACTGAAGCTTTCTTT. Translation gives CASSPGLLMNTEAFF. Filled out from reference TRBV18 and TRBJ1-1, the complete variable domain reads NAGVMQNPRHLVRRRGQEARLRCSPMKGHSHVYWYRQLPEEGLKFMVYLQKENIIDESGMPKERFSAEFPKEGPSILRIQQVVRGDSAAYFCASSPGLLMNTEAFFGQGTRLTVV.